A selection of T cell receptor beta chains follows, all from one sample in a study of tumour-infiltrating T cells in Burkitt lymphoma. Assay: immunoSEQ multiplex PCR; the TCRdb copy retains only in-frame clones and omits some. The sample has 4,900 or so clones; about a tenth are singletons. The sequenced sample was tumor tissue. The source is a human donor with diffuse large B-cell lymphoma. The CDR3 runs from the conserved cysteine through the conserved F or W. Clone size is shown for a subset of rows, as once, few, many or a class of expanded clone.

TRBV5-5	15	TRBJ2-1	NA	CASSLRTSGYNEQFF
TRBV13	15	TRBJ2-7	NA	CASSPLETGAYEQYF
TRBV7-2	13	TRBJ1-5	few	CASRQGRDQPQHF
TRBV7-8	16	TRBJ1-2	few	CASSPTQLGEDYGYTF
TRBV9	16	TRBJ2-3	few	CASSVTTRAHTDTQYF
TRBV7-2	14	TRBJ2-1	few	CASSLWQGAWEQFF
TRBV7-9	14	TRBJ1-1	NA	CASSLQGGNTEAFF
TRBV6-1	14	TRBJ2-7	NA	CASSEEGSRYEQYF
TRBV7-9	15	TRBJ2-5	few	CASSLSSGAQETQYF
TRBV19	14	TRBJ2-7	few	CASGRGQALGEQYF
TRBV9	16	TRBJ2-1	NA	CASSAGTSGAYNEQFF
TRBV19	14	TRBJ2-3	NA	CASSIDLSTDTQYF
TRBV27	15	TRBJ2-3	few	CASSLDRGRVDTQYF
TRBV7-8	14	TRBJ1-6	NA	CASSLFPRGSPLHF
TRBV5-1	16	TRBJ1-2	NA	CASSLATSGQNYGYTF
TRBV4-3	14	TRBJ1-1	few	CASSQDWVNTEAFF
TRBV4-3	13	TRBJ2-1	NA	CASSQDQEGEQFF
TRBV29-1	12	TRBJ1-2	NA	CSVEAQDYGYTF
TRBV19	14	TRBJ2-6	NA	CASRLSSGANVLTF
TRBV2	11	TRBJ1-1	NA	CASSPRQEAFF
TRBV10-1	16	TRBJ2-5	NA	CASSESLAGGQETQYF
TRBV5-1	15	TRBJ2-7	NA	CASSFGRGSSYEQYF
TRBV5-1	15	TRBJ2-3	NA	CASSSSGGFTDTQYF
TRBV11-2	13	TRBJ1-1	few	CASSPLGGTEAFF
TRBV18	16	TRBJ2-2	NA	CASSRTGRQNTGELFF
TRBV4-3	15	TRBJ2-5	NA	CASSQAGGLPETQYF
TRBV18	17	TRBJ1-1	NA	CASSPPWGGGWDTEAFF
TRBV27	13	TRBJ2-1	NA	CASSFSWGNEQFF
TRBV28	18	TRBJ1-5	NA	CASSLFGQGEYSNQPQHF
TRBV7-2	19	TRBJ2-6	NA	CASSLRGDRRGSGANVLTF
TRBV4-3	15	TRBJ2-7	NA	CASSQALQSSYEQYF
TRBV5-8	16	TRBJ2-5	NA	CASSLTGTVRGETQYF
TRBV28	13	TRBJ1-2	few	CASSLSTGFGYTF
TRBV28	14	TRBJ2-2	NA	CASSKDRSRRELFF
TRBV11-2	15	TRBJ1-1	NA	CASSLEVRGPLTRFF
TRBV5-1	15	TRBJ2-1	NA	CASSGSYLTNNEQFF
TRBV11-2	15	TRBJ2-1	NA	CASSLSSGGYNEQFF
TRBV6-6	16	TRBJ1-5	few	CASSSTGRGDNQPQHF
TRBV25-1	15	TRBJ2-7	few	CASSESKGNGDEQYF
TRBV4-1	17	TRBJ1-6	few	CASSHRRGGETYSPLHF
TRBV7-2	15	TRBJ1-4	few	CASNMGQGAGEKLFF
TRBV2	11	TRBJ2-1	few	CASRDVNEQFF
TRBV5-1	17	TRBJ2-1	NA	CASSRQGQPSPYNEQFF
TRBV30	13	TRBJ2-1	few	CAWDRKSNNEQFF
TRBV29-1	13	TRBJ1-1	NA	CSVDNAANTEAFF
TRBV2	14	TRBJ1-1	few	CASSEWTGATEAFF
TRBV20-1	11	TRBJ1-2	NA	CSDDREKGYTF
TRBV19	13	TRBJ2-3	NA	CASKDRGADTQYF
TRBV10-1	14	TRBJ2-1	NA	CASSEGISYNEQFF
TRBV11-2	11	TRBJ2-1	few	CASSLVNEQFF
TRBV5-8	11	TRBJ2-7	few	CASSPNYEQYF
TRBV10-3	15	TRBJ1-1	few	CAIGGSGTGGLEAFF
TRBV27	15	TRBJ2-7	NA	CASSITGGARLEQYF